The entry below gives a single T cell receptor beta chain sequence along with its context. Its matching antigen is unknown. MiXCR, applied by TCRdb to the RT-PCR reads, yields one record per CDR3 protein. The table has about 13,000 distinct CDR3 sequences, 84% seen once. The trim removed 4 bases at V and 5 bases at J, leaving 9 bases unmatched. Germline CDR1 reads SGHAT; CDR2 reads FQDESV (reference sequence). The CDR3 sequence is 15 residues long. This specimen belongs to a study of yellow fever vaccine responses in identical twins. Study-wide results and limits: On the reported evidence, twins' vaccine T cell responses seemed partly convergent and partly personalized.

The sequence was obtained from a woman aged 18-29 years who received the yellow fever vaccine. This chain uses TRBV11-1 with TRBJ2-3; 7 bases align to TRBD2. Source: T cells from blood (PBMCs), unsorted or a sorted subset (not recorded which), taken before or after yellow fever vaccination (not recorded which). The CDR3 reads CASSSPRGSKDTQYF. CDR3 DNA sequence: TGTGCCAGCAGCTCACCCCGCGGGAGTAAAGATACGCAGTATTTT.